These T cell receptor beta chains were read from a single sample in a study of T cell responses to AZD1222 COVID-19 vaccine. TCRdb keeps only in-frame clones here, not all; method: immunoSEQ multiplex PCR. The sample consists of around 130,000 clones, 87% of them appearing once. Specimen: peripheral blood, collected on day 0 of AZD1222 vaccination. The receptors shown here come from an adult in good health. Both conserved end residues are part of each CDR3. A D gene is named only where the DNA matches it firmly. Size tells how often a clone was seen (once, few, many) or the class of an expanded clone, and some rows leave it out.

j_call,v_call,clone_size,d_call,cdr3_aa,cdr3_nt
TRBJ2-3,TRBV19,once,NA,CASSIVQTDTQYF,TGTGCCAGTAGTATAGTACAGACGGATACGCAGTATTTT
TRBJ2-7,TRBV4-3,NA,NA,CASSQDIPYEQYF,TGCGCCAGCAGCCAAGATATCCCCTACGAGCAGTACTTC
TRBJ1-2,TRBV13,few,NA,CASSLGGEDYGYTF,TGTGCCAGCAGCTTAGGGGGGGAGGACTATGGCTACACCTTC
TRBJ2-7,TRBV4-1,NA,NA,CASSQDRMGITYEQYF,TGCGCCAGCAGCCAAGATCGGATGGGGATAACCTACGAGCAGTACTTC
TRBJ1-1,TRBV6-6,NA,TRBD1,CASSRDREGAFF,TGTGCCAGCAGCCGTGACAGGGAGGGAGCTTTCTTT
TRBJ2-4,TRBV21-1,NA,NA,CASSNGQGPAKNIQYF,TGTGCCAGCAGCAACGGACAGGGCCCGGCCAAAAACATTCAGTACTTC
TRBJ2-2,TRBV18,NA,NA,CASSPRSGSDTGELFF,TGTGCCAGCTCACCACGGTCCGGGTCGGACACCGGGGAGCTGTTTTTT
TRBJ1-6,TRBV9,NA,NA,CASGRADRRNSPLHF,TGTGCCAGCGGCCGAGCCGACAGAAGGAATTCACCCCTCCACTTT
TRBJ2-5,TRBV25-1,NA,NA,CASSLGDIPQETQYF,TGTGCCAGCAGTCTTGGGGACATACCACAAGAGACCCAGTACTTC
TRBJ2-3,TRBV7-3,few,NA,CASSLRRGDTQYF,TGTGCCAGCAGCTTAAGAAGGGGGGATACGCAGTATTTT
TRBJ2-2,TRBV11-3,few,NA,CASSPGGGGGKTGELFF,TGTGCCAGCAGCCCCGGGGGAGGAGGGGGAAAAACCGGGGAGCTGTTTTTT
TRBJ1-4,TRBV9,NA,TRBD1,CASSPRGQGANEKLFF,TGTGCCAGCAGCCCGAGGGGACAGGGGGCTAATGAAAAACTGTTTTTT
TRBJ1-1,TRBV19,NA,NA,CASSRNTEAFF,TGTGCCAGTAGTCGTAATACTGAAGCTTTCTTT
TRBJ1-2,TRBV4-3,NA,NA,CASSQDPGGVGGYTF,TGCGCCAGCAGCCAAGACCCAGGAGGGGTCGGAGGCTACACCTTC
TRBJ1-2,TRBV3-1/TRBV3-2,NA,NA,CASSQGASGYGYTF,TGTGCCAGCAGCCAAGGTGCGTCGGGTTATGGCTACACCTTC
TRBJ1-5,TRBV12-3/TRBV12-4,NA,NA,CASSLAAGSQHF,TGTGCCAGCAGTTTAGCGGCGGGTTCCCAGCATTTT
TRBJ2-3,TRBV13,NA,NA,CASSLGPPRAATDTQYF,TGTGCCAGCAGCTTAGGGCCTCCGCGGGCGGCCACAGATACGCAGTATTTT
TRBJ2-5,TRBV5-4,NA,NA,CASSLAQDGQETQYF,TGTGCCAGCAGCTTGGCTCAGGACGGCCAAGAGACCCAGTACTTC
TRBJ1-5,TRBV18,NA,NA,CASSPGQRQPQHF,TGTGCCAGCTCACCTGGACAACGGCAGCCCCAGCATTTT
TRBJ1-4,TRBV9,NA,NA,CASSLLDTGEKLFF,TGTGCCAGCAGCCTTCTGGACACGGGGGAAAAACTGTTTTTT
TRBJ2-7,TRBV9,NA,NA,CASSAGGLSSYEQYF,TGTGCCAGCAGCGCAGGTGGGCTTAGCTCCTACGAGCAGTACTTC
TRBJ2-1,TRBV24-1,NA,NA,CATSDLPRKVGHLEDEQFF,TGTGCCACCAGTGATTTGCCGCGTAAGGTTGGCCACTTAGAGGATGAGCAGTTCTTC
TRBJ2-1,TRBV30,NA,NA,CAWSVQGSSYNEQFF,TGTGCCTGGAGTGTACAGGGTAGCTCCTACAATGAGCAGTTCTTC
TRBJ1-3,TRBV12-3/TRBV12-4,NA,NA,CASSLGGNTIYF,TGTGCCAGCAGTTTAGGAGGAAACACCATATATTTT
TRBJ2-7,TRBV24-1,NA,NA,CATSDSRGTSYEQYF,TGTGCCACCAGTGATTCCAGAGGGACTTCCTACGAGCAGTACTTC
TRBJ2-1,TRBV19,NA,TRBD2,CASSIDGDTTSGYNEQFF,TGTGCCAGTAGTATAGATGGGGACACCACTAGCGGTTACAATGAGCAGTTCTTC
TRBJ1-5,TRBV7-2,NA,NA,CASSLALHQPQHF,TGTGCCAGCAGTTTGGCCCTGCATCAGCCCCAGCATTTT
TRBJ2-7,TRBV9,NA,NA,CASSVEDSGTLSYEQYF,TGTGCCAGCAGCGTAGAGGATAGTGGGACACTCTCCTACGAGCAGTACTTC
TRBJ1-1,TRBV6-4,NA,NA,CASSPGGWNTEAFF,TGTGCCAGCAGCCCCGGGGGGTGGAACACTGAAGCTTTCTTT
TRBJ1-3,TRBV19,NA,NA,CASRRQRPGNTIYF,TGTGCCAGTAGACGACAGCGCCCTGGAAACACCATATATTTT
TRBJ2-7,TRBV27,NA,NA,CASSLTPELSYEQYF,TGTGCCAGCAGTTTGACACCAGAATTGTCCTACGAGCAGTACTTC
TRBJ1-2,TRBV6-5,NA,NA,CASSAQGSDGYTF,TGTGCCAGCAGCGCACAGGGTTCTGATGGCTACACCTTC
TRBJ1-5,TRBV2,few,NA,CASSTRGGDQPQHF,TGTGCCAGCAGTACAAGGGGGGGGGATCAGCCCCAGCATTTT
TRBJ1-3,TRBV3-1/TRBV3-2,NA,NA,CASSQALTGRNTIYF,TGTGCCAGCAGCCAAGCTTTGACTGGGAGAAACACCATATATTTT
TRBJ1-1,TRBV20-1,NA,NA,CSARGGRAFF,TGCAGTGCTAGAGGGGGCAGGGCTTTCTTT
TRBJ1-1,TRBV20-1,NA,NA,CSAQEKTEAFF,TGCAGTGCCCAAGAGAAGACTGAAGCTTTCTTT
TRBJ1-5,TRBV27,NA,TRBD1,CASSYDRGGQPQHF,TGTGCCAGCAGTTATGACAGGGGTGGACAGCCCCAGCATTTT
TRBJ2-7,TRBV6-6,few,NA,CASSYSRATRYEQYF,TGTGCCAGCAGTTACTCCCGGGCCACCCGGTACGAGCAGTACTTC
TRBJ2-1,TRBV18,once,TRBD2,CASSLRRGEDNEQFF,TGTGCCAGCTCACTTCGGCGGGGGGAGGACAATGAGCAGTTCTTC
TRBJ1-1,TRBV3-1/TRBV3-2,NA,NA,CASSQDSGRTEAFF,TGTGCCAGCAGCCAAGATTCGGGTCGCACTGAAGCTTTCTTT
TRBJ2-7,TRBV3-1/TRBV3-2,NA,NA,CASSQGSTSSYEQYF,TGTGCCAGCAGCCAAGGTTCGACGAGCTCCTACGAGCAGTACTTC
TRBJ2-4,TRBV5-5,NA,NA,CASSLAGGLNIQYF,TGTGCCAGCAGCTTGGCAGGGGGGCTGAACATTCAGTACTTC
TRBJ2-3,TRBV5-5,NA,TRBD2,CASSPGTSGGQRVDTQYF,TGTGCCAGCAGCCCTGGGACTAGCGGGGGCCAGCGGGTAGATACGCAGTATTTT
TRBJ1-1,TRBV28,NA,NA,CASRVGGQETEAFF,TGTGCCAGCAGGGTCGGGGGGCAGGAGACTGAAGCTTTCTTT
TRBJ1-2,TRBV3-1/TRBV3-2,NA,NA,CASSQKGGSSYGYTF,TGTGCCAGCAGTCAAAAGGGGGGTTCGAGCTATGGCTACACCTTC
TRBJ2-7,TRBV19,NA,TRBD1,CASSTGQGGHEQYF,TGTGCCAGTAGTACCGGACAGGGAGGACACGAGCAGTACTTC
TRBJ1-4,TRBV7-9,NA,NA,CASSLPQGNEKLFF,TGTGCCAGCAGCTTACCCCAGGGGAATGAAAAACTGTTTTTT
TRBJ1-1,TRBV2,once,TRBD1,CASNRKTGGLNTEAFF,TGTGCCAGCAATCGAAAGACAGGGGGGTTGAACACTGAAGCTTTCTTT
TRBJ2-1,TRBV5-4,NA,NA,CASSSNRYNEQFF,TGTGCCAGCAGCTCTAACAGATACAATGAGCAGTTCTTC
TRBJ1-4,TRBV7-6,NA,TRBD1,CASSLGDRVGEKLFF,TGTGCCAGCAGCTTAGGGGACAGGGTAGGGGAAAAACTGTTTTTT
TRBJ2-7,TRBV6-2/TRBV6-3,NA,TRBD2,CASSYAPSAGIPYEQYF,TGTGCCAGCAGTTACGCACCATCAGCGGGGATACCCTACGAGCAGTACTTC
TRBJ2-4,TRBV2,NA,TRBD2,CASSVGGDLAKNIQYF,TGTGCCAGCAGTGTCGGGGGGGACCTAGCCAAAAACATTCAGTACTTC
TRBJ2-1,TRBV3-1/TRBV3-2,NA,TRBD2,CASSQDPSGGLEQFF,TGTGCCAGCAGCCAAGACCCTAGCGGGGGGCTTGAGCAGTTCTTC
TRBJ1-6,TRBV14,once,NA,CASSQDTIPPSLSSPLHF,TGTGCCAGCAGCCAAGATACGATTCCCCCGTCTCTATCATCACCCCTCCACTTT
TRBJ1-2,TRBV15,NA,NA,CATSREATGLYGYTF,TGTGCCACCAGCAGAGAGGCGACAGGCCTCTATGGCTACACCTTC